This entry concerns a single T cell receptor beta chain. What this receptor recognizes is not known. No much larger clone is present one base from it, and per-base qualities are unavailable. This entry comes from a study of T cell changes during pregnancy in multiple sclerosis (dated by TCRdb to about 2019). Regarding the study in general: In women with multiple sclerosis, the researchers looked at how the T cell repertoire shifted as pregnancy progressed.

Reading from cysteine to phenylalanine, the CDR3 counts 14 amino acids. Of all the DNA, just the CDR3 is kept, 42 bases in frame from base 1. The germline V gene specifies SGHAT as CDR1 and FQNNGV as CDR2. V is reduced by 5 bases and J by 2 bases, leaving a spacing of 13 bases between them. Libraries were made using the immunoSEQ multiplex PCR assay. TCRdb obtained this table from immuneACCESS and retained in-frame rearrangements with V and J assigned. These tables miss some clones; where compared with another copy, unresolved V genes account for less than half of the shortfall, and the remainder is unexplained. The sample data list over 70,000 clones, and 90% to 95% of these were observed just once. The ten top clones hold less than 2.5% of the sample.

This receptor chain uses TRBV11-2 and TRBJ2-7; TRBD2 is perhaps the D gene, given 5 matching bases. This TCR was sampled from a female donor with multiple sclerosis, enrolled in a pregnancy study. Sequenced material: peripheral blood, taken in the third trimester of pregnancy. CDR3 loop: CASSLTREPYEQYF. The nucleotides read TGTGCCAGCAGCCTTACTAGAGAACCCTACGAGCAGTACTTC. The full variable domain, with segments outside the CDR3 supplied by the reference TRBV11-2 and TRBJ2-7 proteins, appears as EAGVAQSPRYKIIEKRQSVAFWCNPISGHATLYWYQQILGQGPKLLIQFQNNGVVDDSQLPKDRFSAERLKGVDSTLKIQPAKLEDSAVYLCASSLTREPYEQYFGPGTRLTVT.